This T cell receptor beta chain was sequenced in a study of blood T cell repertoires in COVID-19. Overall study context: COVID-19 samples from acute and convalescent phases originated in the United States, Italy and Spain.

Assay: immunoSEQ multiplex PCR; the TCRdb copy retains only in-frame clones and omits some. The sample yields roughly 140,000 clones, 70% to 90% seen once. The CDR3 loop spans 14 amino acids. V dropped 1 base and J dropped 4; count of bases not matched to a gene: 3. Germline V gives CDR1 LGHNT, CDR2 FRNRAP. This sequence was found in a man aged 50-60 years with acute or convalescent COVID-19. Specimen: peripheral blood. The rearrangement joins TRBV12-5 to TRBJ2-5, with 7 bases lining up with TRBD2. The CDR3 DNA follows: TGTGCTAGTGGTTTGGCGGGAGGCGGAGAGACCCAGTACTTC. Its translation is CASGLAGGGETQYF.